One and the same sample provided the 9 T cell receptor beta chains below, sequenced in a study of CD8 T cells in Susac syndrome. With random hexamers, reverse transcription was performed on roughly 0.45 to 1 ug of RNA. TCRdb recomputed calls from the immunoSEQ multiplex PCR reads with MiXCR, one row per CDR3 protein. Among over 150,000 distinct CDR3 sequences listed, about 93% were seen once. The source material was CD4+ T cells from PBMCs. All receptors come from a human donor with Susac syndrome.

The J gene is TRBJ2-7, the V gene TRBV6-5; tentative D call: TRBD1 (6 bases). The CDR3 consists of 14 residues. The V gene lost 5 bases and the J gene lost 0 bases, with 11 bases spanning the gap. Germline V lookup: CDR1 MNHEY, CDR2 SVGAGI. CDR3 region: CASSPTGPSYEQYF. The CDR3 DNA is TGTGCCAGCAGTCCGACAGGCCCCTCCTACGAGCAGTACTTC.

This CDR3 reads CASSPVPEETQYF. DNA of the CDR3: TGTGCCAGCAGTCCCGTCCCTGAAGAGACCCAGTACTTC. The rearrangement joins TRBV28 to TRBJ2-5; D is ambiguous. Trimming stripped 5 bases from V and 3 bases from J, with 10 bases between. Germline-derived CDR1 and CDR2 are MDHEN and SYDVKM. This CDR3 has 13 residues.

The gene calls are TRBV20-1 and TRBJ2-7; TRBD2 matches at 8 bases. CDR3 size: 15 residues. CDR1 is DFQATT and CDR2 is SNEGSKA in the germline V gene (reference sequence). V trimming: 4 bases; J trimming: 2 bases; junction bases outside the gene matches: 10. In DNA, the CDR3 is TGCAGTGCTACTTTATCGGGGGGGGACACCTACGAGCAGTACTTC. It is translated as CSATLSGGDTYEQYF.

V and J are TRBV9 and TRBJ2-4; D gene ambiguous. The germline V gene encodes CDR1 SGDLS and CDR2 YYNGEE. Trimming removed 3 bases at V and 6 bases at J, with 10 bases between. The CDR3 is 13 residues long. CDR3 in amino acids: CASSAYEANIQYF. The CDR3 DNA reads TGTGCCAGCAGCGCCTACGAAGCAAACATTCAGTACTTC.

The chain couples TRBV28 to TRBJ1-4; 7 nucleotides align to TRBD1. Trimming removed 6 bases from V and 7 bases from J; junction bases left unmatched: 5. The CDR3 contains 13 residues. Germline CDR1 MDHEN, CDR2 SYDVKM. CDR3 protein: CASRGGWVEKLFF. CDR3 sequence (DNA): TGTGCCAGCAGAGGGGGCTGGGTTGAAAAACTGTTTTTT.

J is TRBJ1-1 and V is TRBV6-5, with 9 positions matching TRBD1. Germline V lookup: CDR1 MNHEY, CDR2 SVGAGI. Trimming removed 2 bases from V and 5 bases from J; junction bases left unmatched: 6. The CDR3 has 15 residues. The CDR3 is CASSYAGTGKTEAFF. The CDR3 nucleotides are TGTGCCAGCAGTTACGCGGGGACAGGGAAGACTGAAGCTTTCTTT.

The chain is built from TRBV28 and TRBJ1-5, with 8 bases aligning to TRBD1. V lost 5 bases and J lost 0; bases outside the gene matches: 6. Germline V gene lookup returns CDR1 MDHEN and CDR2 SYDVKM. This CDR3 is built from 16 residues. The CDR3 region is CASSIQTGDSNQPQHF. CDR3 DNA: TGTGCCAGCAGTATCCAGACAGGGGATAGCAATCAGCCCCAGCATTTT. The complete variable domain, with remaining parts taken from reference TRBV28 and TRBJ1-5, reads DVKVTQSSRYLVKRTGEKVFLECVQDMDHENMFWYRQDPGLGLRLIYFSYDVKMKEKGDIPEGYSVSREKKERFSLILESASTNQTSMYLCASSIQTGDSNQPQHFGDGTRLSIL.

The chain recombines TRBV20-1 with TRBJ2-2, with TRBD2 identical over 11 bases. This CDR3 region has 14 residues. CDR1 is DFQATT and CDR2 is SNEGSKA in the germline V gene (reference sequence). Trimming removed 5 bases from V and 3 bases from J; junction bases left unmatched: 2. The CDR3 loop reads CSALAGGYTGELFF. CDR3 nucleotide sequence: TGCAGTGCTCTAGCGGGGGGCTACACCGGGGAGCTGTTTTTT.

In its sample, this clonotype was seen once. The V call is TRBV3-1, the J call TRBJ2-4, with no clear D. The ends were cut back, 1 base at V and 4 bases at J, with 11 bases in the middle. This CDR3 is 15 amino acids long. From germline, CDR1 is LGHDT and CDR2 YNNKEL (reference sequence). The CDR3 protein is CASSQVTDPKNIQYF. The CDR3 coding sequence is TGTGCCAGCAGCCAAGTTACCGATCCGAAAAACATTCAGTACTTC.